Here is one T cell receptor (beta chain) with its context. Its antigen is not identified. The sample is drawn from a study of cytomegalovirus exposure and HLA in healthy donors. Both 60 Vbeta primers and 13 Jbeta primers went into the PCR. Produced via immunoSEQ multiplex PCR; TCRdb's table is partial and in-frame only. The data hold over 95,000 clones, with about 80% observed a single time. V gave up 4 bases and J gave up 3 bases; unmatched junction bases: 4. The germline gives CDR1 SGHNT, CDR2 YENEEA. This CDR3 has 15 residues. Points from the study as a whole: Sequencing depth across donors, presence/absence analyses assumed, was roughly uniform.

The sequenced sample was PBMCs. The chain employs TRBV11-3 and TRBJ2-7; TRBD2 matches at 12 bases. The receptor was isolated from a woman in her 30s in good health and CMV-seropositive. The CDR3 region is CASSSRTSGDYEQYF. CDR3 DNA sequence: TGTGCCAGCAGCTCTCGGACTAGCGGGGACTACGAGCAGTACTTC.